The entry below describes one TCR beta chain. What it binds is not known. This sample was taken from a study of siplizumab effects on memory and regulatory T cells. Study-level results: Memory T cells appeared less diverse than naive cells, which seemed to contribute substantially to alloresponse. Alloreactive sequences whose origin lay in unstimulated CD4+ memory cells were significantly reduced by siplizumab. Controls had approximately 27% Treg-derived mappable alloreactive CD4+ clones on average, versus approximately 70% with siplizumab.

V lost 1 base to trimming and J lost 4 bases, with 10 bases between them. CDR1 SGHTA and CDR2 FQGNSA come from the germline V gene. The CDR3 spans 14 residues. Data came from immunoSEQ multiplex PCR; TCRdb stores just in-frame clones and leaves some out. The sample records about 100,000 clones, about 90% being singletons. The genes are TRBV7-2 and TRBJ2-5; D could derive from TRBD1 or TRBD2 (5 bases each). Input material: CD4+ T cells sorted from blood. The sequence was collected from a human donor in good health. Some clones in this sample may be carry-over from other donors' samples. CDR3 protein: CASSLEAGRETQYF. Here the CDR3 DNA reads TGTGCCAGCAGCTTAGAGGCAGGGAGAGAGACCCAGTACTTC.